These 31 T cell receptor beta chains share one sample of origin, sequenced in a study of blood T cell repertoires in COVID-19. Assay: immunoSEQ multiplex PCR; the TCRdb copy retains only in-frame clones and omits some. Seen here are fewer than 250,000 clones, 75% to 90% observed once, and the top ten hold around 0.7%. Sequencing input: peripheral blood. These receptors all stem from a man aged 35-49 years with acute or convalescent COVID-19.

J is TRBJ1-2 and V is TRBV11-2; 9 nucleotides line up with TRBD1. The V gene's germline CDR1 is SGHAT and CDR2 FQNNGV. Losses at the gene ends were 4 bases for V and 4 bases for J; bases not matched to a gene: 7. The CDR3 loop spans 15 amino acids. The CDR3 reads CASSSRTGEIYGYTF. In DNA form, the CDR3 reads TGTGCCAGCAGCTCCAGGACAGGGGAGATCTATGGCTACACCTTC.

This clone was counted once. The chain links TRBV29-1 to TRBJ1-2; the match to TRBD1 covers 7 bases. This CDR3 spans 14 amino acids. CDR1 and CDR2 (germline): SQVTM, ANQGSEA. V lost 6 bases and J lost 6; bases outside the gene matches: 13. CDR3 amino acids: CSVWGTGVEDGYTF. In nucleotides, the CDR3 is TGCAGCGTGTGGGGAACAGGGGTTGAGGATGGCTACACCTTC.

The chain links TRBV6-1 to TRBJ2-2; 8 nucleotides align to TRBD1. The ends lost 4 bases at V and 3 bases at J; junction bases unmatched: 10. The CDR3 has 17 amino acids. CDR1 and CDR2 from the germline V gene are MNHNS and SASEGT. CDR3 DNA sequence: TGTGCCAGCAGTGGGTACAGGGGGGCCCTTTACACCGGGGAGCTGTTTTTT. Its protein is CASSGYRGALYTGELFF.

J is TRBJ2-3 and V is TRBV4-3; TRBD2 aligns across 10 bases. The CDR3 consists of 18 residues. Germline values: CDR1 LGHNA, CDR2 YSLEER. V trimming: 0 bases; J trimming: 4 bases; junction bases outside the gene matches: 10. Here the CDR3 reads CASSQDAASGRTADTQYF. DNA for the CDR3: TGCGCCAGCAGCCAAGATGCGGCTAGCGGGAGAACGGCAGATACGCAGTATTTT.

The chain has TRBV28 and TRBJ1-4; 12 bases align to TRBD1. Germline V gives CDR1 MDHEN, CDR2 SYDVKM. CDR3 length: 15 residues. The junction had 6 bases not matched to a gene; V was cut back by 6 bases and J by 7 bases. The CDR3 sequence is CASSLGTGGREKLFF. The CDR3 nucleotides are TGTGCCAGCAGCTTAGGGACAGGGGGCCGTGAAAAACTGTTTTTT.

This clone occurred once. The rearrangement links TRBV7-9 to TRBJ2-2; the match to TRBD1 covers 10 bases. This CDR3 has 15 amino acids. Per germline, CDR1 SEHNR and CDR2 FQNEAQ (reference sequence). V was clipped by 10 bases and J by 5 bases; unmatched bases: 10. CDR3: CAMRRQGARTGELFF. The DNA of the CDR3 is TGTGCCATGAGAAGACAGGGGGCACGGACCGGGGAGCTGTTTTTT.

The CDR3 loop reads CASSSGPGTGELFF. The CDR3 DNA is TGCGCCAGCAGCTCTGGGCCGGGGACCGGGGAGCTGTTTTTT. The chain has TRBV5-1 and TRBJ2-2; D perhaps matches TRBD2 (5 bases). The length of the CDR3 is 14 residues. The germline V and J ends were trimmed by 3 bases and 5 bases, with 11 bases remaining between them. The germline V gene has CDR1 SGHRS and CDR2 YFSETQ.

This clone has only a few counts. The chain recombines TRBV2 with TRBJ2-2, with D hard to call. CDR1 is SNHLY, CDR2 FYNNEI, per germline. The CDR3 is 10 amino acids. Trimming shortened V by 11 bases and J by 3 bases, and 4 bases separated the two germline ends. In DNA form, the CDR3 reads TGTGCCGTATACACCGGGGAGCTGTTTTTT. This codes for CAVYTGELFF.

This clone was seen only once. The chain couples TRBV7-3 to TRBJ2-7; 11 bases align to TRBD2. The CDR3 covers 16 residues. J was trimmed by 5 bases and V by 1 base; bases with no gene match: 7. CDR1 SGHTA and CDR2 FQGTGA come from the germline V gene. In DNA, the CDR3 is TGTGCCAGCAGCTTAAGTGAGACTAGCGGGACGGACGAGCAGTACTTC. Protein product: CASSLSETSGTDEQYF. The complete variable domain, with remaining parts taken from reference TRBV7-3 and TRBJ2-7, reads GAGVSQTPSNKVTEKGKYVELRCDPISGHTALYWYRQSLGQGPEFLIYFQGTGAADDSGLPNDRFFAVRPEGSVSTLKIQRTERGDSAVYLCASSLSETSGTDEQYFGPGTRLTVT.

V is TRBV7-8 and J is TRBJ2-3, with unresolved D. V gave up 3 bases and J gave up 6 bases, with 10 bases separating them. In germline, CDR1 is SGHVS, CDR2 FQNEAQ. The CDR3 is 13 residues long. Here the CDR3 DNA reads TGTGCCAGCAGCTTTCCCGCACTTGATACGCAGTATTTT. Amino acid sequence: CASSFPALDTQYF.

The chain has TRBV28 and TRBJ1-1; D may be TRBD1 (6 bases). Trimming shortened V by 1 base and J by 1 base, and 10 bases separated the two germline ends. Germline values: CDR1 MDHEN, CDR2 SYDVKM. The CDR3 is 15 residues long. CDR3 bases: TGTGCCAGCAGTTTATTCGTGACAGGGAACACTGAAGCTTTCTTT. It translates to CASSLFVTGNTEAFF.

The gene calls are TRBV18 and TRBJ2-1; 10 bases map to TRBD1. Germline values: CDR1 KGHSH, CDR2 LQKENI. V was pared by 4 bases and J by 3 bases, with 12 bases of the junction left unmatched. The CDR3 is made up of 18 amino acids. The CDR3 nucleotides read TGTGCCAGCTCACGTAGGGACAGGGGCCCTCGGGGCTACAATGAGCAGTTCTTC. This translates into CASSRRDRGPRGYNEQFF.

This chain uses TRBV27 with TRBJ2-3, with D maybe TRBD2 (6 bases). Trimming removed 8 bases from V and 1 base from J, with 16 bases in between. The CDR3 spans 15 residues. Germline assignment: CDR1 MNHEY and CDR2 SMNVEV (reference sequence). CDR3 in DNA: TGTGCCAGCTCACCGGGGGACTCCGGCACAGATACGCAGTATTTT. Protein product: CASSPGDSGTDTQYF.

The J gene is TRBJ2-2, the V gene TRBV6-5; no clear D gene. Germline V lookup: CDR1 MNHEY, CDR2 SVGAGI. This CDR3 is built from 14 residues. The V and J ends lost 0 bases and 5 bases respectively, with 7 bases between them. This CDR3 is CASSYSRQTGELFF. DNA for the CDR3: TGTGCCAGCAGTTACTCGAGGCAGACCGGGGAGCTGTTTTTT.

The J gene is TRBJ2-3, the V gene TRBV7-3; 12 bases map to TRBD2. With 5 bases clipped from V and 4 bases from J, the junction kept 4 bases outside the gene matches. The CDR3 spans 15 residues. CDR1 is SGHTA and CDR2 is FQGTGA in the germline V gene. Here the CDR3 reads CASSQLAGGPDTQYF. The CDR3 region has the DNA TGTGCCAGCAGCCAACTAGCGGGAGGCCCAGATACGCAGTATTTT.

This chain uses TRBV6-4 with TRBJ2-2, with D uncertain. The V gene's germline CDR1 is MRHNA and CDR2 SNTAGT. The length of the CDR3 is 14 residues. Trimming removed 5 bases from V and 3 bases from J, with 10 bases in between. The CDR3 region has the DNA TGTGCCAGCAGTATTGACATGTACACCGGGGAGCTGTTTTTT. Translation gives CASSIDMYTGELFF.

CDR3 coding DNA: TGCGCCAGCAGCTTACTCGACAGGGGTAATTCACCCCTCCACTTT. Encoded protein: CASSLLDRGNSPLHF. The gene calls are TRBV5-1 and TRBJ1-6, with 8 bases aligning to TRBD1. This CDR3 is 15 amino acids long. CDR1 is SGHRS and CDR2 is YFSETQ in the germline V gene. V shed 2 bases and J 6 bases; nucleotides not matched to a gene: 4.

This clone was seen only once. The chain joins TRBV27 to TRBJ1-2, with D perhaps matching TRBD1 (6 bases). The germline V gene encodes CDR1 MNHEY and CDR2 SMNVEV (reference sequence). The V and J ends lost 5 bases and 6 bases respectively, with 13 bases between them. This CDR3 has 13 residues. The DNA of the CDR3 is TGTGCCAGCAGTGGCAGGCCAGGGGATGGCTACACCTTC. Its protein product is CASSGRPGDGYTF.

This clone came up a few times. The same CDR3 arises from other DNA sequences in this sample as well. The gene calls are TRBV5-1 and TRBJ1-6, with 9 bases identical to TRBD1. The V gene's germline CDR1 is SGHRS and CDR2 YFSETQ. This CDR3 has 14 residues. V gave up 4 bases and J gave up 9 bases; unmatched junction bases: 5. The CDR3 reads CASSLGQGTSPLHF. The CDR3 region has the DNA TGCGCCAGCAGCCTGGGACAGGGCACTTCACCCCTCCACTTT.

With regard to this clone: Other nucleotide sequences in the sample specify the same CDR3. The CDR3 is CASSLGGSEQYF. CDR3 DNA: TGCGCCAGCAGCTTGGGAGGGTCCGAGCAGTACTTC. The chain recombines TRBV5-1 with TRBJ2-7, with D perhaps TRBD2 (5 bases). V was pared by 0 bases and J by 6 bases, with 7 bases between. From germline, CDR1 is SGHRS and CDR2 YFSETQ. This CDR3 has 12 residues.

This clone was detected a few times. The V gene is TRBV5-1, the J gene TRBJ1-4; D may be TRBD1 (6 bases). CDR1 is SGHRS, CDR2 YFSETQ, per germline. Trimming removed 0 bases from V and 3 bases from J, with 12 bases in between. This CDR3 has 16 residues. As DNA, the CDR3 is TGCGCCAGCAGCTTGGGGGTAGGGGGTTCTAATGAAAAACTGTTTTTT. Amino acid sequence: CASSLGVGGSNEKLFF. Looking up the rest from reference TRBV5-1 and TRBJ1-4 gives the full variable domain: KAGVTQTPRYLIKTRGQQVTLSCSPISGHRSVSWYQQTPGQGLQFLFEYFSETQRNKGNFPGRFSGRQFSNSRSEMNVSTLELGDSALYLCASSLGVGGSNEKLFFGSGTQLSVL.

The V and J genes are TRBV2 and TRBJ2-5; D unresolved. Looked up from germline, CDR1 is SNHLY and CDR2 is FYNNEI. With 6 bases removed from V and 1 base from J, the gap between germline ends came to 15 bases. CDR3 length: 15 residues. As DNA, the CDR3 is TGTGCCAGCAGACCCCCATCTACCTTCCAAGAGACCCAGTACTTC. Protein sequence: CASRPPSTFQETQYF.

The rearrangement uses TRBV3-1 (or the pseudogene TRBV3-2) and TRBJ2-1, with TRBD2 as a possible D gene (5 bases). In germline, CDR1 is LGHDT, CDR2 YNNKEL (reference sequence). This CDR3 spans 13 amino acids. V was shortened by 3 bases and J by 8 bases, with 11 bases between the two germline ends. The CDR3 here is CASSQSSEDEQFF. The DNA for the CDR3 is TGTGCCAGCAGCCAGAGCTCGGAGGATGAGCAGTTCTTC.

Only one count was recorded for this clone. The rearrangement links TRBV11-3 to TRBJ2-3; 10 nucleotides align to TRBD2. CDR1 is SGHNT and CDR2 is YENEEA in the germline V gene. Trimming took 3 bases from V and 3 from J; bases not matched to a gene: 6. The CDR3 runs 16 residues. The CDR3 nucleotides read TGTGCCAGCAGCTTCAGGGGGGGACTAGCGACAGATACGCAGTATTTT. Translated: CASSFRGGLATDTQYF.

This chain connects TRBV27 to TRBJ2-7, with D uncertain. This CDR3 region has 13 residues. Germline CDR1 and CDR2: MNHEY and SMNVEV (reference sequence). Trimming shortened V by 3 bases and J by 1 base, and 7 bases separated the two germline ends. CDR3 nucleotide sequence: TGTGCCAGCAGTTTGACTTTTTCCTACGAGCAGTACTTC. This gives the protein CASSLTFSYEQYF.

The chain uses TRBV5-1 and TRBJ2-3; D is perhaps TRBD1 (6 bases). The germline V gene has CDR1 SGHRS and CDR2 YFSETQ. The CDR3 runs 12 residues. V lost 3 bases and J lost 4, with 6 bases in between. CDR3 sequence reads: CASSWGPDTQYF. The CDR3 DNA is TGCGCCAGCAGCTGGGGGCCAGATACGCAGTATTTT. The variable domain in full, with the rest retrieved from reference TRBV5-1 and TRBJ2-3, is KAGVTQTPRYLIKTRGQQVTLSCSPISGHRSVSWYQQTPGQGLQFLFEYFSETQRNKGNFPGRFSGRQFSNSRSEMNVSTLELGDSALYLCASSWGPDTQYFGPGTRLTVL.

The rearrangement uses TRBV7-9 and TRBJ2-1; 13 nucleotides align to TRBD2. The CDR3 is made up of 17 amino acids. CDR1 and CDR2 (germline): SEHNR, FQNEAQ (reference sequence). With 5 bases clipped from V and 0 bases from J, the junction kept 4 bases outside the gene matches. CDR3 coding DNA: TGTGCCAGCAGCGGACTAGCGGGGGCAAACTCCTACAATGAGCAGTTCTTC. Protein sequence: CASSGLAGANSYNEQFF. Full variable domain (rest looked up from reference TRBV7-9 and TRBJ2-1): DTGVSQNPRHKITKRGQNVTFRCDPISEHNRLYWYRQTLGQGPEFLTYFQNEAQLEKSRLLSDRFSAERPKGSFSTLEIQRTEQGDSAMYLCASSGLAGANSYNEQFFGPGTRLTVL.

V usage is TRBV28 and J usage is TRBJ1-1; D is undetermined. The CDR3 is 13 residues long. Between the trimmed V and J ends, which lost 3 bases and 1 base, there was a span of 6 bases. Germline-derived CDR1 and CDR2 are MDHEN and SYDVKM. The CDR3: CASSLNWNTEAFF. The CDR3 coding sequence is TGTGCCAGCAGTTTGAACTGGAACACTGAAGCTTTCTTT.

The CDR3 protein is CASSVSGASYEQYF. The CDR3 DNA reads as TGTGCCAGCAGCGTTAGCGGGGCCTCCTACGAGCAGTACTTC. The chain carries TRBV9 and TRBJ2-7, with 8 bases that match TRBD2. The V segment lost 2 bases and the J segment 0 bases; nucleotides outside the gene matches: 1. Per germline, CDR1 SGDLS and CDR2 YYNGEE. This CDR3 comprises 14 residues.

The rearrangement joins TRBV4-2 to TRBJ1-6, with D possibly TRBD1 on 6 matching bases. The CDR3 length is 20 residues. Trimming left V 3 bases short and J 7 bases short, with 28 bases between. Germline V gene lookup returns CDR1 LGHNA and CDR2 YNFKEQ. CDR3 residues: CASSQEVGPAPGQINSPLHF. The CDR3 nucleotides are TGTGCCAGCAGCCAGGAAGTGGGGCCAGCCCCAGGACAGATCAATTCACCCCTCCACTTT.

The V call is TRBV2, the J call TRBJ1-6; no firm D call. Germline-derived CDR1 and CDR2 are SNHLY and FYNNEI. The CDR3 extends over 12 amino acids. Trimming removed 6 bases from V and 13 bases from J, with 13 bases in between. The CDR3 protein is CASRPDVGPLHF. The CDR3 coding sequence is TGTGCCAGCAGACCAGACGTCGGGCCCCTCCACTTT.